The source of this T cell receptor beta chain is a study of T-cell memory formation after mild COVID-19. Study at large: Largely donor-specific TCR clusters were found. Study-level findings and limits: Contracting CD4+ clones were located mainly in CM and EM, and CD8+ clones in EMRA.

This clonotype was observed many times. Its antigen is not known. Trimming removed 2 bases at V and 0 bases at J, with 10 bases between. The CDR3 has 16 residues. Germline CDR1 is SGHVS and CDR2 is FNYEAQ. In TCRdb, the 5' RACE reads were re-called with MiXCR into one record per CDR3 protein. The repertoire holds roughly 110,000 distinct CDR3 sequences, with around 12% as singletons. V gene TRBV7-6 combines with J gene TRBJ2-2, with D possibly matching TRBD1 (5 bases). This TCR was recovered from an adult woman who had mild COVID-19 (a few samples of this study predate the infection). Cell type and time point are not known. The specimen sequenced was PBMCs or a T cell subset sorted from them (not recorded which). The CDR3 loop reads CASSLWAGSNTGELFF. CDR3 DNA: TGTGCCAGCAGCTTATGGGCAGGGTCGAACACCGGGGAGCTGTTTTTT.